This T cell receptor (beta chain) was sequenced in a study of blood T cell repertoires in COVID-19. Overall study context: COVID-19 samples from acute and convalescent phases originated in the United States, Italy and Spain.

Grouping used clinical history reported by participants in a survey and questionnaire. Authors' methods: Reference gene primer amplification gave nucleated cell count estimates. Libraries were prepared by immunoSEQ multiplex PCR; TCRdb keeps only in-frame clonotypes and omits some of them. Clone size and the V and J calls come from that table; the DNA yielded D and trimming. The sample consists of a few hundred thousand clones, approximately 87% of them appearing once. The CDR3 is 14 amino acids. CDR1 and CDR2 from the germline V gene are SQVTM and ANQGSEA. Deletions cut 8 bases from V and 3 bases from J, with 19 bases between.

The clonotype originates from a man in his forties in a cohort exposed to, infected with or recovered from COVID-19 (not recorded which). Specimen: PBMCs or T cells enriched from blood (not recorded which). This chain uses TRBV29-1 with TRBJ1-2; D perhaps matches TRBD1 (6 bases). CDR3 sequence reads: CSPNSDRYHYGYTF. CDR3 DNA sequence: TGCAGCCCAAACTCTGACAGGTATCACTATGGCTACACCTTC.